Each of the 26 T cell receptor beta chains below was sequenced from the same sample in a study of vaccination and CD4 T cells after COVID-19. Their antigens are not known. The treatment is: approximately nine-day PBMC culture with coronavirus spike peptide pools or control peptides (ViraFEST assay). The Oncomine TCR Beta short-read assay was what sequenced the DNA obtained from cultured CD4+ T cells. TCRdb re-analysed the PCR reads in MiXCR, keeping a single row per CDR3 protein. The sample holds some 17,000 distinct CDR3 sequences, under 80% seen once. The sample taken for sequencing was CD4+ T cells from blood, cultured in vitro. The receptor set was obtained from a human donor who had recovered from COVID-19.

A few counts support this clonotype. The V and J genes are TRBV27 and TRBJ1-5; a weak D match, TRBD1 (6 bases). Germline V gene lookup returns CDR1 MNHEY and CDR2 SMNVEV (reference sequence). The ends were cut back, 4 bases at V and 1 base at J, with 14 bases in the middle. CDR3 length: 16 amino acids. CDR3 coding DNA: TGTGCCAGCAGTTACCCTCCGGACAGAAGCAATCAGCCCCAGCATTTT. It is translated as CASSYPPDRSNQPQHF.

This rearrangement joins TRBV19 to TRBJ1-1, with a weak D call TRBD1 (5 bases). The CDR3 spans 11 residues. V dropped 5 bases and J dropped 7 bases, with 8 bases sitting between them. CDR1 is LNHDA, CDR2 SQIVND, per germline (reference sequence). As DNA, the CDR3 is TGTGCCAGTAGTCCGGGGGGTGAAGCTTTCTTT. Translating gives CASSPGGEAFF. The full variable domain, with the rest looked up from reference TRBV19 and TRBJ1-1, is DGGITQSPKYLFRKEGQNVTLSCEQNLNHDAMYWYRQDPGQGLRLIYYSQIVNDFQKGDIAEGYSVSREKKESFPLTVTSAQKNPTAFYLCASSPGGEAFFGQGTRLTVV.

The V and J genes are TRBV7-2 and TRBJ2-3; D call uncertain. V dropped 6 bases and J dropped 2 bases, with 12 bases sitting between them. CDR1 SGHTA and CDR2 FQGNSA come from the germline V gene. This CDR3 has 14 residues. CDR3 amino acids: CASRSPGYTDTQYF. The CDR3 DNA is TGTGCCAGCAGGTCCCCCGGTTACACAGATACGCAGTATTTT.

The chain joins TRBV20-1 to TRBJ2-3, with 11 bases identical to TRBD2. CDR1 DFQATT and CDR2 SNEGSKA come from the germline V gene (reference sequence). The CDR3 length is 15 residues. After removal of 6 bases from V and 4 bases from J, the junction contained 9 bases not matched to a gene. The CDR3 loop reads CSAFTSGSGADTQYF. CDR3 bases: TGCAGTGCCTTTACTAGCGGGAGTGGAGCAGATACGCAGTATTTT.

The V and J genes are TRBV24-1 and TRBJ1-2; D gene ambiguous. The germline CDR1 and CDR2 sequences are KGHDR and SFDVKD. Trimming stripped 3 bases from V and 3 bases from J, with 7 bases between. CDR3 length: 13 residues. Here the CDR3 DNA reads TGTGCCACCAGTGATAATGGAGACTATGGCTACACCTTC. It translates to CATSDNGDYGYTF.

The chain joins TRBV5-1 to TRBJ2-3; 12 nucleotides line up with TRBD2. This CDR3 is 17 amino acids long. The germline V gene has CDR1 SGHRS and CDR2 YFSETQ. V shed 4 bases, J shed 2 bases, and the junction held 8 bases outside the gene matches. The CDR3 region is CASSATASGRDTDTQYF. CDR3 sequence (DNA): TGCGCCAGCAGCGCCACAGCTAGCGGGAGGGACACAGATACGCAGTATTTT.

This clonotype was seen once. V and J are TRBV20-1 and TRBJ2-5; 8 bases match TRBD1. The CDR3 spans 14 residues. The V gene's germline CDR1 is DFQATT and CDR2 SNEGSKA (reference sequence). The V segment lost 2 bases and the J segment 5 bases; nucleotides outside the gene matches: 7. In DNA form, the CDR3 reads TGCAGTGCTAGAAGCCAGGGGGCGTGGGAGACCCAGTACTTC. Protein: CSARSQGAWETQYF.

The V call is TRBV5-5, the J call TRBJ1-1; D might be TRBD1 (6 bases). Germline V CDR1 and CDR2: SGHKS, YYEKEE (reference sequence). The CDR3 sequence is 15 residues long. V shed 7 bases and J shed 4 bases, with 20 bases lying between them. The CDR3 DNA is TGTGCCAGCTCAAGAATATTCGGCAGGGGCACTGAAGCTTTCTTT. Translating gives CASSRIFGRGTEAFF.

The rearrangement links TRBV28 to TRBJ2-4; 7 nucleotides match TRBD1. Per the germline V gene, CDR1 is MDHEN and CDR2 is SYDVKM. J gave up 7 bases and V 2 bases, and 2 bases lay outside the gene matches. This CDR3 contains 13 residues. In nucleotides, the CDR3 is TGTGCCAGCAGTTTAAACAGGGGTAACATTCAGTACTTC. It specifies CASSLNRGNIQYF.

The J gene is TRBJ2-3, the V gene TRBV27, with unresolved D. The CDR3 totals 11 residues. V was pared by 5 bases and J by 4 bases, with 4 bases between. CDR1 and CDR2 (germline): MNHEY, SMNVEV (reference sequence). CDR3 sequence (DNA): TGTGCCAGCAGTGGGGCAGATACGCAGTATTTT. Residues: CASSGADTQYF.

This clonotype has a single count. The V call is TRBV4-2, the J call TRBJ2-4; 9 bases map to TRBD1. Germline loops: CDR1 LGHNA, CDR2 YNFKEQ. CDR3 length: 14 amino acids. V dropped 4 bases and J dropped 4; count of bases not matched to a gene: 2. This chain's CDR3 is CASSRGQGKNIQYF. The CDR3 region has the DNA TGTGCCAGCAGCCGCGGACAGGGGAAAAACATTCAGTACTTC.

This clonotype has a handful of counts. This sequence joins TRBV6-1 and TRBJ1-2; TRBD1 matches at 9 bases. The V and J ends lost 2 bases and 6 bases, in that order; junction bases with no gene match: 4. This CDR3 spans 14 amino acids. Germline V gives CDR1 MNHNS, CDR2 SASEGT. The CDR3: CASSEQQGADGYTF. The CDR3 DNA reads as TGTGCCAGCAGTGAACAACAGGGGGCGGATGGCTACACCTTC.

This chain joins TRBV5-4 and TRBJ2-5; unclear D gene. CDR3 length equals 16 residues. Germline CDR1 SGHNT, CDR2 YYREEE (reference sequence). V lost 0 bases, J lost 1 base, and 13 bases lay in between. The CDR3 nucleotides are TGTGCCAGCAGCTTGGGGGGAAGTTATTTCCAAGAGACCCAGTACTTC. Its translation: CASSLGGSYFQETQYF.

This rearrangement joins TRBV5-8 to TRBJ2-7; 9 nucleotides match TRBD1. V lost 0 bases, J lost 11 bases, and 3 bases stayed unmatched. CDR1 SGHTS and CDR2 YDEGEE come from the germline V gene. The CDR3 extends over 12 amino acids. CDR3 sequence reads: CASSLVQGAKYF. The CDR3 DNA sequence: TGTGCCAGCAGCTTGGTACAGGGGGCGAAGTACTTC.

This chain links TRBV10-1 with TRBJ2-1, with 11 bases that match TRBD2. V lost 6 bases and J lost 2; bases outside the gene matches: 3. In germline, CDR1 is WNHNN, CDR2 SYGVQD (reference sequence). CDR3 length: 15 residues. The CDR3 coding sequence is TGCGCCAGCAGCGTAGCGGGAGGGCCCTACAATGAGCAGTTCTTC. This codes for CASSVAGGPYNEQFF.

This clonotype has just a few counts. The CDR3 protein is CASSVRGTAYEQYF. The CDR3 DNA reads as TGTGCCAGCAGTGTCCGCGGGACTGCCTACGAGCAGTACTTC. This sequence joins TRBV6-4 and TRBJ2-7; TRBD2 is a possible D gene (6 bases). The germline V and J ends were trimmed by 4 bases and 2 bases, with 12 bases remaining between them. The CDR3 is 14 residues long. Looked up from germline, CDR1 is MRHNA and CDR2 is SNTAGT.

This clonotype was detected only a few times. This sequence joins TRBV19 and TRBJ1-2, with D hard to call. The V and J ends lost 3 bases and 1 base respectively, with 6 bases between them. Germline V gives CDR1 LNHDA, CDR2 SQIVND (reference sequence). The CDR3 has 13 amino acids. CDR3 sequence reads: CASSIGLNYGYTF. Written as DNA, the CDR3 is TGTGCCAGTAGTATCGGGCTTAACTATGGCTACACCTTC.

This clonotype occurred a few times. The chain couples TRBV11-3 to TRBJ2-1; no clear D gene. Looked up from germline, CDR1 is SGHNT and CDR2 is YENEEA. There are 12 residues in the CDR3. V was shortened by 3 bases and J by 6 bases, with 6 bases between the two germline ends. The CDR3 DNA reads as TGTGCCAGCAGCTTCTCTGGCAATGAGCAGTTCTTC. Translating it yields CASSFSGNEQFF. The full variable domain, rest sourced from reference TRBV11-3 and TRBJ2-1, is EAGVVQSPRYKIIEKKQPVAFWCNPISGHNTLYWYLQNLGQGPELLIRYENEEAVDDSQLPKDRFSAERLKGVDSTLKIQPAELGDSAVYLCASSFSGNEQFFGPGTRLTVL.

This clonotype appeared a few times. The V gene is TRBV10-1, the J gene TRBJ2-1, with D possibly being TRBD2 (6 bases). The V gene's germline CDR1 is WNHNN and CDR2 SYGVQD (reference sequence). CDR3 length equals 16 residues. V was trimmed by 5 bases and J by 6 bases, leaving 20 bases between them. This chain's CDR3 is CASSQFSSDTINEQFF. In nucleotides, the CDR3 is TGCGCCAGCAGTCAATTCTCTAGCGACACCATCAATGAGCAGTTCTTC.

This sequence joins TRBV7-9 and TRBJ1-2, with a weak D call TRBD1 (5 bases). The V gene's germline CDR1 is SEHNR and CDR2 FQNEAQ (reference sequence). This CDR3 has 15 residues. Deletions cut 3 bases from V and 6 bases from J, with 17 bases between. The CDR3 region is CASSFGPGAANGYTF. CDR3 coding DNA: TGTGCCAGCAGCTTCGGCCCCGGGGCGGCGAATGGCTACACCTTC.

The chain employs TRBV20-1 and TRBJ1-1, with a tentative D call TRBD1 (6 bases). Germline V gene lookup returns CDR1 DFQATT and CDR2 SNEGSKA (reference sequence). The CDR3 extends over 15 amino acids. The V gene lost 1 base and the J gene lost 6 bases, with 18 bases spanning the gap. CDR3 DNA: TGCAGTGCTAGAGTAGAGGGGGGGAGAAGCTCTGAAGCTTTCTTT. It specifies CSARVEGGRSSEAFF.

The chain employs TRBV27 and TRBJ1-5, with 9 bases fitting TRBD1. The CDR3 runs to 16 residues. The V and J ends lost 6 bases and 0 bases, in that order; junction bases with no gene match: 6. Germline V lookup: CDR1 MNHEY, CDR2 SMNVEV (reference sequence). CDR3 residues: CASRGQGPNSNQPQHF. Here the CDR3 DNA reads TGTGCCAGCAGGGGACAGGGACCAAATAGCAATCAGCCCCAGCATTTT.

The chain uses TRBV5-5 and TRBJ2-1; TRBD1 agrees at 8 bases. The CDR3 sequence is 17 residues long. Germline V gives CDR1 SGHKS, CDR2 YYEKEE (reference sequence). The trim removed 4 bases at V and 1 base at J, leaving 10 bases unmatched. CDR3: CASSAQPTGVSYNEQFF. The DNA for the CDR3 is TGTGCCAGCAGCGCCCAACCGACAGGGGTATCCTACAATGAGCAGTTCTTC.

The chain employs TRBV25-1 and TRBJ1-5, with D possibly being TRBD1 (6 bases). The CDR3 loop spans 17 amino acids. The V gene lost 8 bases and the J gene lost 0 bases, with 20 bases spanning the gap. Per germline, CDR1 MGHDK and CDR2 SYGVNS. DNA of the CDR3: TGTGCCAGCCCTGAGCGGGACATCCGCAATAGCAATCAGCCCCAGCATTTT. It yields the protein CASPERDIRNSNQPQHF.

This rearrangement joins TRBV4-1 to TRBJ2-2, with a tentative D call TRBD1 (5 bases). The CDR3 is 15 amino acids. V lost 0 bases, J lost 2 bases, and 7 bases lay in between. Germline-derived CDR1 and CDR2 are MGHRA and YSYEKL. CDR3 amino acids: CASSQEDSNTGELFF. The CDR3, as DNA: TGCGCCAGCAGCCAAGAAGACAGTAACACCGGGGAGCTGTTTTTT.

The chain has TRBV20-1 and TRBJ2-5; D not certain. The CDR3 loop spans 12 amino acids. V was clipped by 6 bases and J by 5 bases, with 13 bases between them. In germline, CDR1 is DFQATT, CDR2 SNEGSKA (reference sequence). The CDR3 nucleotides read TGCAGTGCCCTTCTAGGTCAGGAGACCCAGTACTTC. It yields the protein CSALLGQETQYF.